The 21 T cell receptor beta chains reported below all come from one sample, sequenced in a study of identical twins. TCRdb re-derived calls from the 5' RACE reads in MiXCR, one entry per CDR3 protein. The repertoire holds under 250,000 distinct CDR3 sequences, around 6.8% seen once, with about 1.9% in the top ten. The same sample was also studied in work on yellow fever vaccine responses in identical twins.

The sequenced sample consisted of memory (CD45RO+) T cells sorted from blood. The origin of the receptors is a woman between 18 and 29 years old in good health.

Note on this clonotype: A much larger clone lies a single base off, so this may be a read error. This chain joins TRBV6-1 and TRBJ2-1, with D perhaps TRBD2 (5 bases). V was cut by 7 bases and J by 0 bases, with 10 bases left in between. The CDR3 contains 14 residues. Germline-derived CDR1 and CDR2 are MNHNS and SASEGT. CDR3 protein: CASTSDYSYNEQFF. For the CDR3, the DNA is TGTGCCAGCACTAGTGACTACTCCTACAATGAGCAGTTCTTC.

The rearrangement links TRBV6-1 to TRBJ1-5; D is undetermined. V was shortened by 6 bases and J by 5 bases, with 14 bases between the two germline ends. Germline CDR1 is MNHNS and CDR2 is SASEGT. This CDR3 spans 14 amino acids. In DNA form, the CDR3 reads TGTGCCAGCAGGCTAGGGAGCCATGATCAGCCCCAGCATTTT. Protein product: CASRLGSHDQPQHF.

Ten or more counts support this clonotype. This chain joins TRBV4-3 and TRBJ2-3; D is unclear. The germline CDR1 and CDR2 sequences are LGHNA and YSLEER. The CDR3 is 13 residues long. The V gene lost 0 bases and the J gene lost 10 bases, with 11 bases spanning the gap. The CDR3 is CASSQDHTQPQYF. As DNA, the CDR3 is TGCGCCAGCAGCCAAGACCATACGCAGCCGCAGTATTTT.

This chain joins TRBV2 and TRBJ2-1; the match to TRBD2 covers 12 bases. The germline V gene has CDR1 SNHLY and CDR2 FYNNEI. Germline trimming cut 7 bases from V and 6 bases from J; bases unmatched to any gene: 7. The CDR3 consists of 15 residues. The CDR3 is CASKETSGGFNEQFF. CDR3 coding DNA: TGTGCCAGCAAAGAGACTAGCGGGGGATTCAATGAGCAGTTCTTC. The full variable domain, rest sourced from reference TRBV2 and TRBJ2-1, is EPEVTQTPSHQVTQMGQEVILRCVPISNHLYFYWYRQILGQKVEFLVSFYNNEISEKSEIFDDQFSVERPDGSNFTLKIRSTKLEDSAMYFCASKETSGGFNEQFFGPGTRLTVL.

This clonotype was counted at least ten times. The rearrangement uses TRBV2 and TRBJ2-1; unclear D gene. Trimming removed 3 bases at V and 7 bases at J, with 7 bases between. Germline V lookup: CDR1 SNHLY, CDR2 FYNNEI. The CDR3 contains 12 residues. CDR3 region: CASSDRRNEQFF. The DNA for the CDR3 is TGTGCCAGCAGTGATAGAAGAAATGAGCAGTTCTTC. The whole variable domain, remainder taken from reference TRBV2 and TRBJ2-1, is EPEVTQTPSHQVTQMGQEVILRCVPISNHLYFYWYRQILGQKVEFLVSFYNNEISEKSEIFDDQFSVERPDGSNFTLKIRSTKLEDSAMYFCASSDRRNEQFFGPGTRLTVL.

This clonotype has only a few counts. The chain carries TRBV5-1 and TRBJ1-1, with 9 bases lining up with TRBD1. V shed 6 bases, J shed 0 bases, and the junction held 12 bases outside the gene matches. The CDR3 extends over 17 amino acids. CDR1 is SGHRS, CDR2 YFSETQ, per germline. In DNA, the CDR3 is TGCGCCAGCAACGGTGCGGGACAGGGAACGATGAACACTGAAGCTTTCTTT. Its protein is CASNGAGQGTMNTEAFF.

This clonotype came up a few times. J is TRBJ2-1 and V is TRBV12-5, with TRBD2 identical over 11 bases. CDR3 size: 15 residues. J was trimmed by 7 bases and V by 2 bases; bases with no gene match: 4. Germline V CDR1 and CDR2: LGHNT, FRNRAP. The CDR3 bases are TGTGCTAGTGGTTTGTTAGCGGGGGGGCGGAATGAGCAGTTCTTC. Translation gives CASGLLAGGRNEQFF.

V is TRBV7-9 and J is TRBJ2-2; TRBD1 matches at 7 bases. The V segment lost 3 bases and the J segment 5 bases; nucleotides outside the gene matches: 6. Germline V CDR1 and CDR2: SEHNR, FQNEAQ (reference sequence). This CDR3 is 15 amino acids long. CDR3 sequence (DNA): TGTGCCAGCAGCTTTTCGACAGGGCTAACCGGGGAGCTGTTTTTT. Its translation is CASSFSTGLTGELFF.

This clonotype was seen many times. V and J are TRBV12-3 or TRBV12-4 and TRBJ1-1; D remains unclear. This CDR3 is built from 11 residues. V lost 5 bases and J lost 5, with 6 bases in between. The chain's CDR3 is CASSQRTEAFF. In DNA, the CDR3 is TGTGCCAGCAGTCAGAGGACTGAAGCTTTCTTT.

The table lists this clonotype with many counts. The chain carries TRBV24-1 and TRBJ2-1; TRBD2 aligns across 7 bases. Per germline, CDR1 KGHDR and CDR2 SFDVKD. The ends lost 4 bases at V and 8 bases at J; junction bases unmatched: 16. This CDR3 spans 17 amino acids. The CDR3 DNA reads TGTGCCACCAGTGACCGTACTCTAGCGGCCGAGCCCCATGAGCAGTTCTTC. Translated, it gives CATSDRTLAAEPHEQFF.

The CDR3 DNA reads TGTGCCAGCAGCCCGTCGGGGCGCATCGGGGAGCAGTACTTC. Amino acids: CASSPSGRIGEQYF. The chain links TRBV5-6 to TRBJ2-7; tentatively, D is TRBD1 or TRBD2 (5 bases each). This CDR3 is built from 14 residues. With 4 bases removed from V and 7 bases from J, the gap between germline ends came to 18 bases. The germline gives CDR1 SGHDT, CDR2 YYEEEE.

Ten or more counts support this clonotype. The chain uses TRBV12-3 or TRBV12-4 and TRBJ2-4; 11 bases align to TRBD1. Trimming removed 3 bases from V and 15 bases from J; junction bases left unmatched: 7. The CDR3 extends over 13 amino acids. CDR3 coding DNA: TGTGCCAGCAGTTTCGGGGACAGGGGGAATCGGTACTTC. It is translated as CASSFGDRGNRYF.

The gene calls are TRBV4-1 and TRBJ2-7; a possible D gene is TRBD2 (6 bases). V lost 1 base and J lost 9, with 13 bases in between. The length of the CDR3 is 13 residues. Germline V lookup: CDR1 MGHRA, CDR2 YSYEKL. CDR3 bases: TGCGCCAGCAGCCAAGCTGGGGCGGGGCTGCAGTACTTC. It is translated as CASSQAGAGLQYF.

The chain is built from TRBV20-1 and TRBJ2-3; D gene ambiguous. Germline loops: CDR1 DFQATT, CDR2 SNEGSKA (reference sequence). This CDR3 spans 13 amino acids. With 0 bases removed from V and 7 bases from J, the gap between germline ends came to 11 bases. The CDR3 sequence: CSARDPAENTQYF. Here the CDR3 DNA reads TGCAGTGCTAGAGATCCTGCAGAAAATACGCAGTATTTT.

The chain employs TRBV7-2 and TRBJ2-7; D gene ambiguous. V lost 6 bases, J lost 2 bases, and 17 bases lay in between. The CDR3 is 15 amino acids. From germline, CDR1 is SGHTA and CDR2 FQGNSA. CDR3 loop: CASSLRRTKPYEQYF. In DNA, the CDR3 is TGTGCCAGCAGTTTAAGACGGACGAAACCCTACGAGCAGTACTTC.

A note on this clonotype: This clone may be a read error of a much larger clone one base away. The chain has TRBV20-1 and TRBJ2-3, with D maybe TRBD2 (6 bases). The CDR3 covers 17 residues. Germline lookup yields CDR1 DFQATT and CDR2 SNEGSKA (reference sequence). The CDR3 DNA reads as TGCAGTGCTAGAGATCCCGGGACTGGGTTCGACACAGGTACGCAGTATTTT. Amino acid sequence: CSARDPGTGFDTGTQYF.

This clonotype has just a few counts. The chain links TRBV7-2 to TRBJ2-7; the D gene is possibly TRBD1 (6 bases). Germline V gene sequence: CDR1 SGHTA, CDR2 FQGNSA. CDR3 size: 15 residues. Trimming pared 3 bases from V and 0 bases from J, leaving 12 bases between. The CDR3 region has the DNA TGTGCCAGCAGCTTTGAAGGGGGTCCCTCCTACGAGCAGTACTTC. As protein: CASSFEGGPSYEQYF.

This clonotype was observed many times. This chain links TRBV7-2 with TRBJ1-5, with unresolved D. With 1 base removed from V and 6 bases from J, the gap between germline ends came to 13 bases. Per germline, CDR1 SGHTA and CDR2 FQGNSA. This CDR3 is built from 15 residues. The CDR3 region has the DNA TGTGCCAGCAGCTTAGTTTTATCCGTGAGTCAGCCCCAGCATTTT. It is translated as CASSLVLSVSQPQHF.

This clonotype appeared a few times. V usage is TRBV7-2 and J usage is TRBJ2-5; D is possibly TRBD1 (6 bases). This CDR3 is 15 amino acids long. V lost 6 bases to trimming and J lost 1 base, with 15 bases between them. Germline V gene lookup returns CDR1 SGHTA and CDR2 FQGNSA. The CDR3 spells CASSSPDRFQETQYF. CDR3 coding DNA: TGTGCCAGCAGTTCACCCGACAGGTTCCAAGAGACCCAGTACTTC.

The rearrangement joins TRBV5-6 to TRBJ2-2; the match to TRBD1 covers 8 bases. The CDR3 covers 15 residues. V was pared by 5 bases and J by 4 bases, with 7 bases of the junction left unmatched. Germline values: CDR1 SGHDT, CDR2 YYEEEE. CDR3 DNA sequence: TGTGCCAGCAGGCGATATACAGGGGGCACCGGGGAGCTGTTTTTT. It specifies CASRRYTGGTGELFF.

This clonotype was observed a few times. The rearrangement links TRBV5-1 to TRBJ2-7; TRBD2 matches at 8 bases. J lost 6 bases, V lost 0 bases, and 5 bases had no gene match. The length of the CDR3 is 14 residues. Germline values: CDR1 SGHRS, CDR2 YFSETQ. CDR3 protein: CASSLEGSGSEQYF. In DNA form, the CDR3 reads TGCGCCAGCAGCTTGGAGGGGAGCGGGAGCGAGCAGTACTTC.